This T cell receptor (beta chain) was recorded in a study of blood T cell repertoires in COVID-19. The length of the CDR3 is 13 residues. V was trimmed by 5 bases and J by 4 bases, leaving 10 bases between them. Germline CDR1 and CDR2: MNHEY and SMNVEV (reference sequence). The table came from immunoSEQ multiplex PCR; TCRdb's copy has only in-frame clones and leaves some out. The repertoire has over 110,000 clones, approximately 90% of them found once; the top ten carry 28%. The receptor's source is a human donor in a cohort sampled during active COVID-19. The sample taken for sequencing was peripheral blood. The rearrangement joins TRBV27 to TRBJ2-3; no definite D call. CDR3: CASSPQAADTQYF. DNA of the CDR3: TGTGCCAGCAGTCCTCAGGCAGCAGATACGCAGTATTTT.